This passage covers 9 T cell receptor beta chains from one sample sequenced in a study of blood T cell repertoires in COVID-19. Using immunoSEQ multiplex PCR, the repertoire was profiled, and TCRdb retains in-frame clones only, with some absent. This table holds roughly 150,000 clones, roughly 91% found once. The sample comprised peripheral blood. The receptors here all came from a man aged 55 to 70 with active or convalescent COVID-19.

CDR3 DNA: TGTGCCAGCAGTTACCCCGGGGGAGGTACCGGGGAGCTGTTTTTT. Its protein product is CASSYPGGGTGELFF. The V and J genes are TRBV6-6 and TRBJ2-2; D may be TRBD2 (6 bases). In germline, CDR1 is MNHNY, CDR2 SVGAGI (reference sequence). This CDR3 is built from 15 residues. Between the trimmed V and J ends, which lost 2 bases and 5 bases, there was a span of 12 bases.

The chain recombines TRBV5-4 with TRBJ2-2; TRBD2 matches at 8 bases. The trim removed 4 bases at V and 7 bases at J, leaving 12 bases unmatched. The CDR3 totals 16 residues. Germline V CDR1 and CDR2: SGHNT, YYREEE (reference sequence). CDR3 DNA sequence: TGTGCCAGCAGCCCCCCCGGGGGGGCCACCATCGGGGAGCTGTTTTTT. It specifies CASSPPGGATIGELFF.

The chain links TRBV18 to TRBJ1-3; D remains unclear. The germline CDR1 and CDR2 sequences are KGHSH and LQKENI. V lost 5 bases and J 4 bases, leaving 6 bases between the germline ends. The CDR3 runs to 12 residues. CDR3 coding DNA: TGTGCCAGCTCAACGGGGGGAAACACCATATATTTT. This sequence encodes CASSTGGNTIYF.

The gene calls are TRBV3-1 (or the pseudogene TRBV3-2) and TRBJ2-2; 10 nucleotides line up with TRBD1. The CDR3 consists of 17 residues. The V segment lost 5 bases and the J segment 6 bases; nucleotides outside the gene matches: 12. Per the germline V gene, CDR1 is LGHDT and CDR2 is YNNKEL (reference sequence). The CDR3 sequence is CASSARGGQGMAGELFF. CDR3 nucleotide sequence: TGTGCCAGCAGCGCACGAGGGGGACAGGGGATGGCCGGGGAGCTGTTTTTT.

V gene TRBV7-2 combines with J gene TRBJ2-5; 8 bases agree with TRBD1. This CDR3 region has 15 residues. The germline V gene encodes CDR1 SGHTA and CDR2 FQGNSA. The V and J ends lost 5 bases and 5 bases, in that order; junction bases with no gene match: 10. The CDR3 coding sequence is TGTGCCAGCAGCCTCCAAGGACAGGGCGGTGAGACCCAGTACTTC. Translated: CASSLQGQGGETQYF.

Comments on this clone: Within the sample, other DNA sequences also encode this same CDR3. The chain carries TRBV2 and TRBJ2-7; 11 bases fit TRBD2. V shed 3 bases and J 1 base; nucleotides not matched to a gene: 8. CDR1 and CDR2 (germline): SNHLY, FYNNEI. The CDR3 totals 17 residues. The CDR3 region has the DNA TGTGCCAGCAGTGAGGGTCGTAGCGGGGGGGGTTCCTACGAGCAGTACTTC. Residues: CASSEGRSGGGSYEQYF.

The CDR3 protein is CASSLAEGEKLFF. CDR3 bases: TGCGCCAGCAGCTTGGCCGAGGGCGAAAAACTGTTTTTT. This sequence joins TRBV5-1 and TRBJ1-4, with unresolved D. Germline V gene data show CDR1 as SGHRS and CDR2 as YFSETQ. Trimming removed 0 bases at V and 8 bases at J, with 8 bases between. CDR3 length: 13 residues.

The chain links TRBV28 to TRBJ1-2; perhaps TRBD1 as D (6 bases). CDR3 length: 16 amino acids. Trimming shortened V by 6 bases and J by 6 bases, and 23 bases separated the two germline ends. In germline, CDR1 is MDHEN, CDR2 SYDVKM. CDR3 bases: TGTGCCAGCAGCTCATCTATAGTGGGACACCACAATGGCTACACCTTC. Protein product: CASSSSIVGHHNGYTF.

J is TRBJ2-1 and V is TRBV5-1, with D perhaps TRBD2 (5 bases). CDR1 and CDR2 from the germline V gene are SGHRS and YFSETQ. Between the trimmed V and J ends, which lost 0 bases and 5 bases, there was a span of 12 bases. The CDR3 contains 15 residues. This chain's CDR3 is CASSLAPSLDNEQFF. DNA for the CDR3: TGCGCCAGCAGCTTGGCCCCTAGCTTGGACAATGAGCAGTTCTTC.